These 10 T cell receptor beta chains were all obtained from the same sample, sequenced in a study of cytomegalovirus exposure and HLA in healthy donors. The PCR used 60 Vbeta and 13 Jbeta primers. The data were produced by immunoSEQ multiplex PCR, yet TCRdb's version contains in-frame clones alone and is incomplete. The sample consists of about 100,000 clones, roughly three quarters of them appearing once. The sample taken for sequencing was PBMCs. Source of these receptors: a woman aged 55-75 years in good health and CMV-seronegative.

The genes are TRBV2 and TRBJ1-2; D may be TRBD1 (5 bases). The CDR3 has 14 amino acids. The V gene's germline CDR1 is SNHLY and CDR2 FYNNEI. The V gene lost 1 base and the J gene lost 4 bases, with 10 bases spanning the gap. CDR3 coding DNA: TGTGCCAGCAGTGAAGAAGGCAGGGCCTATGGCTACACCTTC. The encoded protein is CASSEEGRAYGYTF. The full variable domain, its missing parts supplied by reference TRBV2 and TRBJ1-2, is EPEVTQTPSHQVTQMGQEVILRCVPISNHLYFYWYRQILGQKVEFLVSFYNNEISEKSEIFDDQFSVERPDGSNFTLKIRSTKLEDSAMYFCASSEEGRAYGYTFGSGTRLTVV.

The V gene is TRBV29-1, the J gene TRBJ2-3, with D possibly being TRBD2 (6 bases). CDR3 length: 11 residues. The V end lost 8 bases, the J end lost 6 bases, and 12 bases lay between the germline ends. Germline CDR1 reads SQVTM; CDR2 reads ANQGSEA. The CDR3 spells CSTRREDTQYF. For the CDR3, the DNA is TGCAGCACACGCCGGGAGGATACGCAGTATTTT.

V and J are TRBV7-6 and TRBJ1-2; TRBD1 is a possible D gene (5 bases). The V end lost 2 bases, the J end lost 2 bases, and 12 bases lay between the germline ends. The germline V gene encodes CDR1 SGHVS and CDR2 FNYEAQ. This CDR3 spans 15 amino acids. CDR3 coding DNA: TGTGCCAGCAGCTTAACTCAGGGAAGGAACTATGGCTACACCTTC. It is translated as CASSLTQGRNYGYTF.

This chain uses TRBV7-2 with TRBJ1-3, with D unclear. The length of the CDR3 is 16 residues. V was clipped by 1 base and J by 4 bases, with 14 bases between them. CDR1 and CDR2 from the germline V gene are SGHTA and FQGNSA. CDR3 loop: CASSLGRLAAGNTIYF. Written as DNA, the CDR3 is TGTGCCAGCAGCTTAGGGAGACTGGCCGCCGGAAACACCATATATTTT.

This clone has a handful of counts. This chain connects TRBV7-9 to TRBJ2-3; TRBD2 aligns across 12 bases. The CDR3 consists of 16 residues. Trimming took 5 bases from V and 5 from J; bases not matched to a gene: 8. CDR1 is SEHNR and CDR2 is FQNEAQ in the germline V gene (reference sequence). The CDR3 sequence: CASSVRLAGEGDTQYF. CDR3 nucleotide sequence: TGTGCCAGCAGCGTCCGACTAGCGGGGGAGGGAGATACGCAGTATTTT. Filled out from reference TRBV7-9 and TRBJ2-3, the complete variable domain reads DTGVSQNPRHKITKRGQNVTFRCDPISEHNRLYWYRQTLGQGPEFLTYFQNEAQLEKSRLLSDRFSAERPKGSFSTLEIQRTEQGDSAMYLCASSVRLAGEGDTQYFGPGTRLTVL.

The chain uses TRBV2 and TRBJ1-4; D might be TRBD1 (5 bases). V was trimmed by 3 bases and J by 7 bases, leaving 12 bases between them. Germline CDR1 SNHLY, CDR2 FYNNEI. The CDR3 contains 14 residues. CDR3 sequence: CASSEGRGGEKLFF. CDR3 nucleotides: TGTGCCAGCAGTGAGGGGAGGGGAGGTGAAAAACTGTTTTTT.

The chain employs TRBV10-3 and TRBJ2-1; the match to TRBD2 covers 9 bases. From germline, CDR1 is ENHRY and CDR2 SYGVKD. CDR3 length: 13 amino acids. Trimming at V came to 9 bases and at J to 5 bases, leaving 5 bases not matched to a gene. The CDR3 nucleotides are TGTGCCATATCTAGCGGGACCCACAATGAGCAGTTCTTC. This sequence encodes CAISSGTHNEQFF.

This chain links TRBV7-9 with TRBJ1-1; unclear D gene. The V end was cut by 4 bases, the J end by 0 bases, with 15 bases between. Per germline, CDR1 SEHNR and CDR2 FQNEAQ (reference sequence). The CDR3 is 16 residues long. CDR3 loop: CASSSSRSGMNTEAFF. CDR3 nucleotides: TGTGCCAGCAGCTCCTCCCGCTCGGGAATGAACACTGAAGCTTTCTTT.

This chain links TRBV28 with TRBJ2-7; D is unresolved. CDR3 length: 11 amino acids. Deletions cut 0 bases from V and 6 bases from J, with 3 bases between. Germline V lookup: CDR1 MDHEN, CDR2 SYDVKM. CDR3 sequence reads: CASSLWAEQYF. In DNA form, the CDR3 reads TGTGCCAGCAGTTTATGGGCCGAGCAGTACTTC.

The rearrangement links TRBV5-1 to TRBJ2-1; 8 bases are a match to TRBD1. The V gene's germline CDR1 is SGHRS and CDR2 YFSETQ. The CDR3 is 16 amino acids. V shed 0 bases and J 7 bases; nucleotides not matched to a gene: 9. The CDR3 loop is CASSLGTGLRGNEQFF. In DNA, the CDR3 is TGCGCCAGCAGCTTGGGGACAGGGCTTCGGGGAAATGAGCAGTTCTTC.